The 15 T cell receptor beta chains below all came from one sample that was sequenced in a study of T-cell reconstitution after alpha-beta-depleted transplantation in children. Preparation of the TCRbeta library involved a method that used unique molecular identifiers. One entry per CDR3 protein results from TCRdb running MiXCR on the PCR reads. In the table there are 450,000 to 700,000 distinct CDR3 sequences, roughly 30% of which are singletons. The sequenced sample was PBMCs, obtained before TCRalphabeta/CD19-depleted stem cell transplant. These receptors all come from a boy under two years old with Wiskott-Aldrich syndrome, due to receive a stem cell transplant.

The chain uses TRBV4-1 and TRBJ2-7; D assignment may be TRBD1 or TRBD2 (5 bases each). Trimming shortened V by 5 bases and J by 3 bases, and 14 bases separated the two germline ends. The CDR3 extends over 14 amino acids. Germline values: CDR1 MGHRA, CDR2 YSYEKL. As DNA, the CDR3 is TGCGCCAGCAGCGATAGGGACCGAAACTACGAGCAGTACTTC. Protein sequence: CASSDRDRNYEQYF.

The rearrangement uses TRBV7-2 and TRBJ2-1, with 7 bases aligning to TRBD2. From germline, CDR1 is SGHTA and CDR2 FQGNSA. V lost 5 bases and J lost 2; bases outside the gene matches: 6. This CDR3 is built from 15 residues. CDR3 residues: CASSHGREAYNEQFF. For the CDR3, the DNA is TGTGCCAGCAGCCATGGACGGGAGGCCTACAATGAGCAGTTCTTC.

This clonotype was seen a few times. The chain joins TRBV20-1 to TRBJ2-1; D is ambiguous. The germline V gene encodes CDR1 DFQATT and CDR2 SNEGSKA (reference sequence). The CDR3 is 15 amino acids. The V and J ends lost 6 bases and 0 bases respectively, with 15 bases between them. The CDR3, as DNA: TGCAGTGCCAAAAACCCGCGGAGCTCCTACAATGAGCAGTTCTTC. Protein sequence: CSAKNPRSSYNEQFF.

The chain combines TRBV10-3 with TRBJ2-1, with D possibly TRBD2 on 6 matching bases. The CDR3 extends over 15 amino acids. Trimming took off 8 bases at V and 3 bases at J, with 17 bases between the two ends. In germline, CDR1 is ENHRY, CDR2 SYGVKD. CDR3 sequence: CAISSGTDYYNEQFF. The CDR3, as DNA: TGTGCCATCTCTTCCGGGACTGACTACTACAATGAGCAGTTCTTC.

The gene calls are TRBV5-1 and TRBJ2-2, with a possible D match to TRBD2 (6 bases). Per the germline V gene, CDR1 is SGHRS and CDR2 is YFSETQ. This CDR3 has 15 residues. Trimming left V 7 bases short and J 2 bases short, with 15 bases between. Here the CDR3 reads CASRRLVGNTGELFF. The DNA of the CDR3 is TGCGCCAGCCGTAGACTAGTTGGAAACACCGGGGAGCTGTTTTTT.

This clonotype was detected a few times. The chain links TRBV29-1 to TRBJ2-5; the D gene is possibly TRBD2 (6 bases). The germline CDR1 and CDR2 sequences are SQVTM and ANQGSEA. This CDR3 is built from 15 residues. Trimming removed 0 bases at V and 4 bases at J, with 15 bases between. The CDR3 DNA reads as TGCAGCGTTGAAGATCCGCGGGAATCTCTAGAGACCCAGTACTTC. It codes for CSVEDPRESLETQYF.

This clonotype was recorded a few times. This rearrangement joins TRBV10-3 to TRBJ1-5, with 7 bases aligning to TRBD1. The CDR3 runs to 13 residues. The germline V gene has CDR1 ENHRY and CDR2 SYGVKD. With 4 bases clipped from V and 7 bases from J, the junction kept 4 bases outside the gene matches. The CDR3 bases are TGTGCCATCAGTGCAGGGGGTTCCCAGCCCCAGCATTTT. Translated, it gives CAISAGGSQPQHF.

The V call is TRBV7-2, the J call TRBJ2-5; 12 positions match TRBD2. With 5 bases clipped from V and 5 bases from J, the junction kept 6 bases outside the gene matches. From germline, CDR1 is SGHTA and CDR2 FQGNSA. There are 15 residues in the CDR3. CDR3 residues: CASSVTSGRRETQYF. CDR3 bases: TGTGCCAGCAGCGTGACTAGCGGGAGAAGGGAGACCCAGTACTTC.

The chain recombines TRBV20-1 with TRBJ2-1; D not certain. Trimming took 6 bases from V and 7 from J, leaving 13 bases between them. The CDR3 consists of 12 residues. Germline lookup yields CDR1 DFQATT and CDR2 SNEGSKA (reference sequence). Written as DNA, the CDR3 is TGCAGTGCCCCGAGTGCTAGGAATGAGCAGTTCTTC. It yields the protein CSAPSARNEQFF.

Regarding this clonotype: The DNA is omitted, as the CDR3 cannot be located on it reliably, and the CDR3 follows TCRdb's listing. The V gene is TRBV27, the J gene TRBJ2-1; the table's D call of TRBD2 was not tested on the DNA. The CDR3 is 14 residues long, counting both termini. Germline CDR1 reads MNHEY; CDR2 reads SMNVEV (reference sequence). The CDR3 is CASSSSTSGREQFF.

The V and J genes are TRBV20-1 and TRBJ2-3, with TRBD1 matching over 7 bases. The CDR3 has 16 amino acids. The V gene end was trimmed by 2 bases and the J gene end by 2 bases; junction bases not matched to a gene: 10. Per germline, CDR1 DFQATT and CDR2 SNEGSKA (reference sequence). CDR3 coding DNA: TGCAGTGCTAGACCCCCGACAGGGAGATACACAGATACGCAGTATTTT. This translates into CSARPPTGRYTDTQYF.

The DNA of the CDR3 is TGCAGTGCTAGAGATCAGTGGAAACCGAACTACTACGAGCAGTACTTC. This encodes CSARDQWKPNYYEQYF. The rearrangement uses TRBV20-1 and TRBJ2-7; D is uncertain. The V end was cut by 0 bases, the J end by 3 bases, with 18 bases between. The CDR3 is 16 residues long. Germline V CDR1 and CDR2: DFQATT, SNEGSKA (reference sequence).

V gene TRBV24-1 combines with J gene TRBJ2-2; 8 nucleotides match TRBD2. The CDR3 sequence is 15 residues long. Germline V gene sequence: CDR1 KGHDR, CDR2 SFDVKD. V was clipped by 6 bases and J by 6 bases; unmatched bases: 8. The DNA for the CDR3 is TGTGCCACCAGTACCAGCGGGAGTCGGGCCGGGGAGCTGTTTTTT. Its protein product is CATSTSGSRAGELFF.

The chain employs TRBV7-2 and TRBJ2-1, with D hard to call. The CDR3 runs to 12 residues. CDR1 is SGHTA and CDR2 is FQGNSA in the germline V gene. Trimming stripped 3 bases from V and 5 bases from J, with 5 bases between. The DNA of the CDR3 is TGTGCCAGCAGCTTTATACACAATGAGCAGTTCTTC. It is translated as CASSFIHNEQFF.

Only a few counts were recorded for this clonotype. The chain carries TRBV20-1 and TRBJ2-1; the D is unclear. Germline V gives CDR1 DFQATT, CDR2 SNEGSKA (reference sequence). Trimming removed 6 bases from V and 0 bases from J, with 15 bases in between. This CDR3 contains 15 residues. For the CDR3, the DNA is TGCAGTGCCCTCCGTCGGGTCAGCTCCTACAATGAGCAGTTCTTC. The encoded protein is CSALRRVSSYNEQFF.